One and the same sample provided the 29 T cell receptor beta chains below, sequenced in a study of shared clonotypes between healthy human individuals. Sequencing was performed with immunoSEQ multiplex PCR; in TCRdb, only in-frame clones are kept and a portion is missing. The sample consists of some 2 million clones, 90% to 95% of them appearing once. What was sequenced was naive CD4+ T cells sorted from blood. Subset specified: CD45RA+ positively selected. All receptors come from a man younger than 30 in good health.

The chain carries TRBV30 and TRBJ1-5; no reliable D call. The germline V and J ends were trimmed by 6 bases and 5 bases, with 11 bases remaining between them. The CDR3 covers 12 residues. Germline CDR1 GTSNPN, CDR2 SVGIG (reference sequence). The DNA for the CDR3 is TGTGCCTGTGCTGGGAGAGATCAGCCCCAGCATTTT. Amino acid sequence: CACAGRDQPQHF.

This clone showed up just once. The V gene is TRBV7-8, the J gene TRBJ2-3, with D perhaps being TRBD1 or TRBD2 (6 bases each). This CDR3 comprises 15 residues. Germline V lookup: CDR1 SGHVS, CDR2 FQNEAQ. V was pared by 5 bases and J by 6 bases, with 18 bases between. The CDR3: CASSPGAGVTDTQYF. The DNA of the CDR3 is TGTGCCAGCAGCCCGGGGGCCGGGGTAACCGATACGCAGTATTTT.

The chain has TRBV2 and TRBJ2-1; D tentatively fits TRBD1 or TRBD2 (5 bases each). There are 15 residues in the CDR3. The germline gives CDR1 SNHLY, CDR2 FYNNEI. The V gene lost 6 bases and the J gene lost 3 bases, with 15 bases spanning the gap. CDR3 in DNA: TGTGCCAGCAGGGGGGATCAACTAAGCTACAATGAGCAGTTCTTC. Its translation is CASRGDQLSYNEQFF. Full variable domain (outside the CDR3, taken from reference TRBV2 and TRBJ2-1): EPEVTQTPSHQVTQMGQEVILRCVPISNHLYFYWYRQILGQKVEFLVSFYNNEISEKSEIFDDQFSVERPDGSNFTLKIRSTKLEDSAMYFCASRGDQLSYNEQFFGPGTRLTVL.

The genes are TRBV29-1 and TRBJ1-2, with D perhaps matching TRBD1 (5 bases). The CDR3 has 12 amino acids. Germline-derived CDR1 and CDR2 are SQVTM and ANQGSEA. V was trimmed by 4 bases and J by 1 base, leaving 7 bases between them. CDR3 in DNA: TGCAGCGTTGCAGGGCATAACTATGGCTACACCTTC. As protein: CSVAGHNYGYTF.

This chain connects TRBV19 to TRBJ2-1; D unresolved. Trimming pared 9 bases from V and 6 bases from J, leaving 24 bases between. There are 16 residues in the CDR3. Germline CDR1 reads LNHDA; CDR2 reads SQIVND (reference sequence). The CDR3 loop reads CASVPRSGEYGNEQFF. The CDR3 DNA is TGTGCCAGCGTCCCGAGGAGTGGTGAGTACGGCAATGAGCAGTTCTTC. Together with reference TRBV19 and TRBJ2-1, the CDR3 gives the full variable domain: DGGITQSPKYLFRKEGQNVTLSCEQNLNHDAMYWYRQDPGQGLRLIYYSQIVNDFQKGDIAEGYSVSREKKESFPLTVTSAQKNPTAFYLCASVPRSGEYGNEQFFGPGTRLTVL.

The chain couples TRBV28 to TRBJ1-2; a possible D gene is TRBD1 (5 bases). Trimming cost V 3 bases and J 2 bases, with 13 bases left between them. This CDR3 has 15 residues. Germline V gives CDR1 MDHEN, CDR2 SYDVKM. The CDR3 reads CASSLGDRINYGYTF. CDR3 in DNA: TGTGCCAGCAGTTTGGGCGACAGAATAAACTATGGCTACACCTTC.

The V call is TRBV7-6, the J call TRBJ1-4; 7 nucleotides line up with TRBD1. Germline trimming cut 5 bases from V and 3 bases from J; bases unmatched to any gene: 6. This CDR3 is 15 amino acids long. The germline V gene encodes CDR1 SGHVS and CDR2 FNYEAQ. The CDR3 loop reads CASSLGTAANEKLFF. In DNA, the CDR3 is TGTGCCAGCAGCCTCGGGACAGCCGCTAATGAAAAACTGTTTTTT.

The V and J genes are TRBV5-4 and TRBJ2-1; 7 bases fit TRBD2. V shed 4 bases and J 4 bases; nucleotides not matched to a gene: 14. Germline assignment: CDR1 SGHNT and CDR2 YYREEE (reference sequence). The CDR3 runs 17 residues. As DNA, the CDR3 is TGTGCCAGCAGCCCGGGGGGAGCGGAGAACATTTACAATGAGCAGTTCTTC. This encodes CASSPGGAENIYNEQFF.

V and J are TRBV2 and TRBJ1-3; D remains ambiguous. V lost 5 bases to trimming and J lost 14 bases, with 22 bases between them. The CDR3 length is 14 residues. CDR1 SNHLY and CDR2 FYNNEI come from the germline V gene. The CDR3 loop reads CASSPDYPEMVLYF. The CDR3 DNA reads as TGTGCCAGCAGTCCCGACTATCCCGAGATGGTCTTATATTTT.

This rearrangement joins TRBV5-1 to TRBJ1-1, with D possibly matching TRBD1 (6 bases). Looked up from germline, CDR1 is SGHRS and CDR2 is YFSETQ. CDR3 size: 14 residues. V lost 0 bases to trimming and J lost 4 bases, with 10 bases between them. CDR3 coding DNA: TGCGCCAGCAGCTTGGGACAGGAGAGCACTGAAGCTTTCTTT. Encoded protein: CASSLGQESTEAFF.

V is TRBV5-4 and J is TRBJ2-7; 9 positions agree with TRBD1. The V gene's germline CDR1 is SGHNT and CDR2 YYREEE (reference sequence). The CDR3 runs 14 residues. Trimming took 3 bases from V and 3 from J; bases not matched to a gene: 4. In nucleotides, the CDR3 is TGTGCCAGCAGCTCCGGGACAGGGAACTACGAGCAGTACTTC. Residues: CASSSGTGNYEQYF.

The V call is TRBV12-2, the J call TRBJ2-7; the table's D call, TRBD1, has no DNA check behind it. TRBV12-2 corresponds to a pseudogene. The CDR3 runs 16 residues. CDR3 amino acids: CASRLAPGQGASEQYF. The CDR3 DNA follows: TGTGCAAGTCGCTTAGCCCCGGGACAGGGGGCTTCGGAGCAGTACTTC.

The CDR3 bases are TGCAGCGTTCGACAGGGAGGCGGAGAGACCCAGTACTTC. Its translation: CSVRQGGGETQYF. This sequence joins TRBV29-1 and TRBJ2-5; tentatively, D is TRBD1 (7 bases). V lost 5 bases to trimming and J lost 4 bases, with 14 bases between them. Germline-derived CDR1 and CDR2 are SQVTM and ANQGSEA. The CDR3 is 13 amino acids.

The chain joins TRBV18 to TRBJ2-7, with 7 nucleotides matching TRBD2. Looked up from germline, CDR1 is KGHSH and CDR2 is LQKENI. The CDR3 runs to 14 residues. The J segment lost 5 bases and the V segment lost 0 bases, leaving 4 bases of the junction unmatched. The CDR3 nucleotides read TGTGCCAGCTCACCACCGAGCGGGAAGGACGAGCAGTACTTC. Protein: CASSPPSGKDEQYF.

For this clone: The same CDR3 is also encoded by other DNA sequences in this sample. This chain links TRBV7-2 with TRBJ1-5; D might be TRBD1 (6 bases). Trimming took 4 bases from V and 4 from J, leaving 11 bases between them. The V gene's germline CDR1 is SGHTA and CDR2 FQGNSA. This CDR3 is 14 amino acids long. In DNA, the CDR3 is TGTGCCAGCAGCTCCGGACAGATTAATCAGCCCCAGCATTTT. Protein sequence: CASSSGQINQPQHF.

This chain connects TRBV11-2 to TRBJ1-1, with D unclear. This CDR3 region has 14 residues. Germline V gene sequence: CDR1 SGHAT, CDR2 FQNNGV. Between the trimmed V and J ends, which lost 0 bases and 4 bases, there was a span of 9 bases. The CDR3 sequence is CASSLDTLSTEAFF. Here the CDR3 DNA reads TGTGCCAGCAGCTTAGACACGCTTTCCACTGAAGCTTTCTTT. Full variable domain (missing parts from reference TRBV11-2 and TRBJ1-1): EAGVAQSPRYKIIEKRQSVAFWCNPISGHATLYWYQQILGQGPKLLIQFQNNGVVDDSQLPKDRFSAERLKGVDSTLKIQPAKLEDSAVYLCASSLDTLSTEAFFGQGTRLTVV.

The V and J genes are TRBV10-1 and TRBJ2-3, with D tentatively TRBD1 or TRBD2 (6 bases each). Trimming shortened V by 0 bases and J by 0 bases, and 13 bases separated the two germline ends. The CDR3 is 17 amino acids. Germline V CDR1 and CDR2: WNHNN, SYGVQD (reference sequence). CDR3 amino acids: CASSESGGPTSTDTQYF. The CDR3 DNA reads TGCGCCAGCAGTGAGTCCGGGGGCCCCACTAGCACAGATACGCAGTATTTT.

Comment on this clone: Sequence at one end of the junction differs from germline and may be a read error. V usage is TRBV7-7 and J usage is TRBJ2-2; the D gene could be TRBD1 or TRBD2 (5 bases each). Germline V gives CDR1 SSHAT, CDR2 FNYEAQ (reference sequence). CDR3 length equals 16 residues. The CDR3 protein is CASSLERGPDTGELFF. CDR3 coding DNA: TGTGCTAGCAGCTTAGAACGGGGACCTGACACCGGGGAGCTGTTTTTT.

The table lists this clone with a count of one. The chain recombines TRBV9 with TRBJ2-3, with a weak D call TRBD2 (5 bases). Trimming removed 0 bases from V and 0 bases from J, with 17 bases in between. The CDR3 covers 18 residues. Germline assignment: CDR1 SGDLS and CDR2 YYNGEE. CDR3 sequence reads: CASSVEARLPSSTDTQYF. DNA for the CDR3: TGTGCCAGCAGCGTAGAGGCCCGACTACCCTCAAGCACAGATACGCAGTATTTT.

The CDR3 DNA reads TGTGCCAGCAGCCCTACTAGCGGGCTCTCCTACGAGCAGTACTTC. As protein: CASSPTSGLSYEQYF. This rearrangement joins TRBV7-2 to TRBJ2-7, with TRBD2 matching over 9 bases. The CDR3 runs 15 residues. Germline V CDR1 and CDR2: SGHTA, FQGNSA. The junction had 5 bases not matched to a gene; V was cut back by 5 bases and J by 0 bases. Looking up the rest from reference TRBV7-2 and TRBJ2-7 gives the full variable domain: GAGVSQSPSNKVTEKGKDVELRCDPISGHTALYWYRQSLGQGLEFLIYFQGNSAPDKSGLPSDRFSAERTGGSVSTLTIQRTQQEDSAVYLCASSPTSGLSYEQYFGPGTRLTVT.

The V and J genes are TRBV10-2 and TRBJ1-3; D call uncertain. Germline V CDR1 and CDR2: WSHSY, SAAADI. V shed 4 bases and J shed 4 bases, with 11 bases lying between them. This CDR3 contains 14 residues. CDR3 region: CASSVGSTGNTIYF. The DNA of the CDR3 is TGCGCCAGCAGTGTAGGGTCCACGGGAAACACCATATATTTT.

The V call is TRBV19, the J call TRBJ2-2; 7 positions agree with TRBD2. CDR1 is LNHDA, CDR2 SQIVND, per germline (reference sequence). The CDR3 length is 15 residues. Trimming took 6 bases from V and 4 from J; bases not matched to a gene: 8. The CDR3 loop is CASSEGDYPTGELFF. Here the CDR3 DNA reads TGTGCCAGTAGCGAAGGGGACTACCCCACCGGGGAGCTGTTTTTT. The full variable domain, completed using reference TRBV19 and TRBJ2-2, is DGGITQSPKYLFRKEGQNVTLSCEQNLNHDAMYWYRQDPGQGLRLIYYSQIVNDFQKGDIAEGYSVSREKKESFPLTVTSAQKNPTAFYLCASSEGDYPTGELFFGEGSRLTVL.

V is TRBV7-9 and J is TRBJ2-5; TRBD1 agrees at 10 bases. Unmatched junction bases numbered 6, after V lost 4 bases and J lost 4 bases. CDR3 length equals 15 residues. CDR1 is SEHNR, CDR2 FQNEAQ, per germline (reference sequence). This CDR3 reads CASSSGTGVRETQYF. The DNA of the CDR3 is TGTGCCAGCAGCTCCGGGACAGGGGTTCGAGAGACCCAGTACTTC.

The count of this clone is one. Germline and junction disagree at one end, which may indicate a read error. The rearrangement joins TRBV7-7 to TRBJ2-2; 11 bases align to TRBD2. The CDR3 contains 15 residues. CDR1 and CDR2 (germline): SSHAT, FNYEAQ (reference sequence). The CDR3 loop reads CASSVGLAVRGELFF. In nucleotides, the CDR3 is TGTGCTAGCAGCGTGGGACTAGCGGTTAGAGGGGAGCTGTTTTTT.

CDR3 protein: CATRQGVNDGYTF. The CDR3 DNA follows: TGTGCCACCCGACAGGGGGTGAATGATGGCTACACCTTC. V gene TRBV10-3 combines with J gene TRBJ1-2; 9 bases match TRBD1. This CDR3 has 13 residues. Trimming cost V 10 bases and J 6 bases; bases outside gene matches: 9. Germline V lookup: CDR1 ENHRY, CDR2 SYGVKD.

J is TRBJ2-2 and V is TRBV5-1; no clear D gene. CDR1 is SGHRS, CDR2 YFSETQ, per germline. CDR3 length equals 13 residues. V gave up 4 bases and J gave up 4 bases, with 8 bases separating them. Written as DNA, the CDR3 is TGCGCCAGCAGCGGCTCAATCACCGGGGAGCTGTTTTTT. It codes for CASSGSITGELFF.

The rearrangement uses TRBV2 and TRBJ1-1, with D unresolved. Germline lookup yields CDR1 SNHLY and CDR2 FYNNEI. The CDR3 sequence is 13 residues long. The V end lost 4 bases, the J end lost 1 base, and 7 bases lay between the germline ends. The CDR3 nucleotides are TGTGCCAGCAGTGCGGCCAAGAACACTGAAGCTTTCTTT. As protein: CASSAAKNTEAFF.

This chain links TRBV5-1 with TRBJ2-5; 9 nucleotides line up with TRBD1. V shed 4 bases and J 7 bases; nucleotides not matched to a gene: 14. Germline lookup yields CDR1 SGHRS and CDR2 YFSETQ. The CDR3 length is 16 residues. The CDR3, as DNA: TGCGCCAGCAGCATATCCCAACCGGGACAGGGAGTGACCCAGTACTTC. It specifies CASSISQPGQGVTQYF.

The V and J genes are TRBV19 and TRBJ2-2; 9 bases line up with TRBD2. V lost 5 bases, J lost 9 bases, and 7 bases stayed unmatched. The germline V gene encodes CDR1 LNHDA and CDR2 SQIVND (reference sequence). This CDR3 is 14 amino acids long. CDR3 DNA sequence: TGTGCCAGTAGTCTATCTAGCGGGACTTGGGAGCTGTTTTTT. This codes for CASSLSSGTWELFF. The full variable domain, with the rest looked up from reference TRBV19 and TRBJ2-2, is DGGITQSPKYLFRKEGQNVTLSCEQNLNHDAMYWYRQDPGQGLRLIYYSQIVNDFQKGDIAEGYSVSREKKESFPLTVTSAQKNPTAFYLCASSLSSGTWELFFGEGSRLTVL.